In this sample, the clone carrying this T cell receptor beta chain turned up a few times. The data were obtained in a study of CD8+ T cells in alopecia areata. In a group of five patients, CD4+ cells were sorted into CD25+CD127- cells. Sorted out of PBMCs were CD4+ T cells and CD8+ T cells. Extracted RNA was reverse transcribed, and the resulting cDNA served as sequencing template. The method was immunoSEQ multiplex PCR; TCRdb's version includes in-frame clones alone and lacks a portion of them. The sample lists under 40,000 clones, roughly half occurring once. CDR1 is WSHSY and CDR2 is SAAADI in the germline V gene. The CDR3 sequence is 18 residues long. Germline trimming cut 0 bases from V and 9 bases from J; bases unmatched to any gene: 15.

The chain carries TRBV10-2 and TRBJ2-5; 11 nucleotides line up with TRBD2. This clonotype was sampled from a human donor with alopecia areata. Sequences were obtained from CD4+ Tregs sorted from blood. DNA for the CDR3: TGCGCCAGCAGTGAGTCTGCCCTAGCGGGGGGTACGCGGAGGGCCCAGTACTTC. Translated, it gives CASSESALAGGTRRAQYF.